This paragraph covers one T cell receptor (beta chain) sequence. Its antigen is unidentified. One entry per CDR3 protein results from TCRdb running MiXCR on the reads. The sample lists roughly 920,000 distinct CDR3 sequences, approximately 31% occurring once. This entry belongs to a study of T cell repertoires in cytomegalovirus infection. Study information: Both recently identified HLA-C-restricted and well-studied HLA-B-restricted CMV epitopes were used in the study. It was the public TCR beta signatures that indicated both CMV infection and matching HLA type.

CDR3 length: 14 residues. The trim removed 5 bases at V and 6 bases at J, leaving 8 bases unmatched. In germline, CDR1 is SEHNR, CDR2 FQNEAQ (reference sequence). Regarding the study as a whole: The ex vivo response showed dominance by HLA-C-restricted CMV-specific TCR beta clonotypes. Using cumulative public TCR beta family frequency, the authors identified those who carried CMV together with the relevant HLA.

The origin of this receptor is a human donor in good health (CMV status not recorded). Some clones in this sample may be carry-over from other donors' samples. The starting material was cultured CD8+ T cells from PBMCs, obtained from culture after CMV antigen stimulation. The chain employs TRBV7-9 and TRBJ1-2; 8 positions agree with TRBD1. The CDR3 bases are TGTGCCAGCAGCCCCAGGGACAGGTTCGATGGCTACACCTTC. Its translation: CASSPRDRFDGYTF.